This TCR beta chain was found in a study of T cells in Graves' hyperthyroidism and ophthalmopathy. It was RNA transcripts that yielded the amplified TCR beta CDR3 regions. During a first-round RT-PCR of the TCR CDR3, the HTBI primer set was used. TCRdb passed the multiplex PCR reads through MiXCR, listing each CDR3 protein once. The sample shows 490,000 or so distinct CDR3 sequences, about 20% of them seen only once. V was shortened by 6 bases and J by 4 bases, with 9 bases between the two germline ends. The CDR3 runs 12 residues. Germline CDR1 SNHLY, CDR2 FYNNEI. Ophthalmopathy patients had moderate-to-severe active disease, CAS ≥3, NOSPECS ≥4, and disease duration under 3 months. Based on clinical symptoms, serum thyroxine and TRAb, thyroid ultrasound and orbital computed tomography, diagnoses were reached.

This rearrangement joins TRBV2 to TRBJ2-5; no firm D call. Sequencing used blood. The TCR originated in a middle-aged man with Graves' ophthalmopathy. Here the CDR3 reads CASRVFGETQYF. In DNA form, the CDR3 reads TGTGCCAGCAGGGTGTTCGGAGAGACCCAGTACTTC.